What follows is one T cell receptor beta chain and its context. TCRdb used MiXCR to reprocess the RT-PCR reads, holding one entry per CDR3 protein. Of 20,000 to 30,000 distinct CDR3 sequences listed, about 45% are singletons. The sample comes from a study of patients and donors after allogeneic stem cell transplantation. This sequence was found in a human donor who was either an allogeneic HSCT recipient or a stem cell or donor lymphocyte infusion donor (not recorded which). It is not recorded whose cells these are; they may come from a transplant donor. What was sequenced was blood, either unsorted or a sorted T cell fraction (not recorded which).

The CDR3 DNA sequence: TGTGCCAGCAGACGCGCCGGGACGAGGAATTCACCCCTCCACTTT. Amino acids: CASRRAGTRNSPLHF. This chain connects TRBV28 to TRBJ1-6; tentatively, D is TRBD1 (5 bases). Trimming left V 6 bases short and J 7 bases short, with 16 bases between. This CDR3 contains 15 residues. CDR1 is MDHEN, CDR2 SYDVKM, per germline.